The 15 T cell receptor beta chains in this list originate from one sample, sequenced in a study of somatic mutations in cytotoxic T cells in rheumatoid arthritis. The repertoire was sequenced with immunoSEQ multiplex PCR; TCRdb's copy has only in-frame clones and lacks some. The sample lists fewer than 20,000 clones, around four fifths seen once, with about 28% in the top ten. Sequencing was done on a sample of CD8+ T cells sorted from blood. The receptors stem from an adult with rheumatoid arthritis.

This rearrangement joins TRBV14 to TRBJ2-1; D not resolved. Trimming shortened V by 1 base and J by 3 bases, and 7 bases separated the two germline ends. The CDR3 sequence is 14 residues long. The germline V gene encodes CDR1 SGHDN and CDR2 FVKESK. The CDR3 loop is CASSQALGYNEQFF. The CDR3 nucleotides read TGTGCCAGCAGCCAAGCGCTAGGCTACAATGAGCAGTTCTTC.

The chain links TRBV13 to TRBJ2-1, with TRBD2 matching 8 bases. Germline V gives CDR1 PRHDT, CDR2 FYEKMQ (reference sequence). Trimming removed 5 bases from V and 5 bases from J; junction bases left unmatched: 11. The CDR3 has 16 residues. CDR3 residues: CASSPPAGEEDNEQFF. CDR3 sequence (DNA): TGTGCCAGCAGCCCCCCAGCGGGAGAAGAGGACAATGAGCAGTTCTTC.

This clone appeared a single time. The genes are TRBV7-8 and TRBJ2-5, with D unresolved. This CDR3 has 14 amino acids. Trimming cost V 0 bases and J 3 bases, with 8 bases left between them. Per the germline V gene, CDR1 is SGHVS and CDR2 is FQNEAQ. As DNA, the CDR3 is TGTGCCAGCAGCTTAGCGGGTCCAAAAGAGACCCAGTACTTC. Encoded protein: CASSLAGPKETQYF.

The CDR3 loop is CAWNLGRSSYEQYF. The CDR3 region has the DNA TGTGCCTGGAATTTGGGACGGAGCTCCTACGAGCAGTACTTC. This chain links TRBV30 with TRBJ2-7; D could derive from TRBD1 or TRBD2 (5 bases each). Per germline, CDR1 GTSNPN and CDR2 SVGIG (reference sequence). Between the trimmed V and J ends, which lost 4 bases and 0 bases, there was a span of 13 bases. CDR3 length: 14 residues.

V usage is TRBV2 and J usage is TRBJ1-1, with a tentative D call TRBD1 (5 bases). With 10 bases removed from V and 2 bases from J, the gap between germline ends came to 14 bases. Germline V gene sequence: CDR1 SNHLY, CDR2 FYNNEI. The CDR3 loop spans 13 amino acids. In DNA, the CDR3 is TGTGCCACCTACGGGGGGTACAACACTGAAGCTTTCTTT. Translation gives CATYGGYNTEAFF.

The rearrangement links TRBV19 to TRBJ1-1, with 7 bases fitting TRBD1. The J segment lost 4 bases and the V segment lost 3 bases, leaving 8 bases of the junction unmatched. The CDR3 totals 15 residues. CDR1 is LNHDA, CDR2 SQIVND, per germline (reference sequence). The CDR3 nucleotides are TGTGCCAGTAGTATGTCAGGGGGGGTAAGCACTGAAGCTTTCTTT. Its protein is CASSMSGGVSTEAFF.

The rearrangement uses TRBV2 and TRBJ1-2, with a weak D call TRBD1 (5 bases). Germline values: CDR1 SNHLY, CDR2 FYNNEI. Trimming took off 3 bases at V and 8 bases at J, with 13 bases between the two ends. This CDR3 is built from 13 residues. The CDR3 reads CASSEWQGGGYTF. For the CDR3, the DNA is TGTGCCAGCAGTGAGTGGCAGGGAGGCGGCTACACCTTC. Supplemented by reference TRBV2 and TRBJ1-2, the full variable domain reads EPEVTQTPSHQVTQMGQEVILRCVPISNHLYFYWYRQILGQKVEFLVSFYNNEISEKSEIFDDQFSVERPDGSNFTLKIRSTKLEDSAMYFCASSEWQGGGYTFGSGTRLTVV.

A word on this clone: A junction end diverges from the germline sequence, so it may reflect a read error. The chain recombines TRBV11-3 with TRBJ2-7; TRBD1 is a possible D gene (7 bases). CDR3 length: 13 amino acids. The germline gives CDR1 SGHNT, CDR2 YENEEA. The CDR3 sequence: CVSSLAGGYEQYF. CDR3 coding DNA: TGTGTCAGCAGCTTAGCAGGGGGGTACGAGCAGTACTTC. Full variable domain (remainder filled in from reference TRBV11-3 and TRBJ2-7): EAGVVQSPRYKIIEKKQPVAFWCNPISGHNTLYWYLQNLGQGPELLIRYENEEAVDDSQLPKDRFSAERLKGVDSTLKIQPAELGDSAVYLCVSSLAGGYEQYFGPGTRLTVT.

This clone is labeled as large. J is TRBJ2-7 and V is TRBV6-1; D not resolved. CDR3 length: 15 residues. Trimming cost V 7 bases and J 4 bases, with 20 bases left between them. From germline, CDR1 is MNHNS and CDR2 SASEGT. CDR3 sequence reads: CASKTDLTGSYEQYF. CDR3 coding DNA: TGTGCCAGCAAGACCGACCTCACCGGATCGTACGAGCAGTACTTC.

This rearrangement joins TRBV7-6 to TRBJ2-3, with 7 bases matching TRBD1. In germline, CDR1 is SGHVS, CDR2 FNYEAQ. Losses at the gene ends were 0 bases for V and 4 bases for J; bases not matched to a gene: 4. The CDR3 covers 15 residues. CDR3 residues: CASSLATGWADTQYF. The CDR3 region has the DNA TGTGCCAGCAGCTTAGCGACAGGGTGGGCAGATACGCAGTATTTT.

CDR3: CASSESNSDSRGEQYF. CDR3 in DNA: TGCGCCAGCAGTGAGTCGAACTCGGACAGCCGGGGCGAGCAGTACTTC. The rearrangement links TRBV10-1 to TRBJ2-7, with a tentative D call TRBD1 (6 bases). CDR3 length equals 16 residues. The germline V and J ends were trimmed by 0 bases and 6 bases, with 18 bases remaining between them. Looked up from germline, CDR1 is WNHNN and CDR2 is SYGVQD (reference sequence).

The rearrangement links TRBV7-9 to TRBJ2-5, with a weak D call TRBD2 (6 bases). The V end was cut by 6 bases, the J end by 4 bases, with 9 bases between. This CDR3 has 12 amino acids. Germline CDR1 reads SEHNR; CDR2 reads FQNEAQ (reference sequence). The CDR3 region has the DNA TGTGCCAGCAGACTGGGAGGAGAGACCCAGTACTTC. It codes for CASRLGGETQYF.

The V gene is TRBV19, the J gene TRBJ1-1; no definite D call. The CDR3 loop spans 13 amino acids. In germline, CDR1 is LNHDA, CDR2 SQIVND (reference sequence). Trimming took off 6 bases at V and 4 bases at J, with 12 bases between the two ends. This chain's CDR3 is CASRPMDLTEAFF. The DNA of the CDR3 is TGTGCCAGTAGGCCCATGGATCTCACTGAAGCTTTCTTT.

This clone occurred once. The chain joins TRBV30 to TRBJ1-6; 8 positions agree with TRBD1. Germline CDR1 is GTSNPN and CDR2 is SVGIG (reference sequence). Trimming removed 4 bases from V and 10 bases from J; junction bases left unmatched: 6. This CDR3 has 13 amino acids. This CDR3 is CAWTQGGVSPLHF. The DNA of the CDR3 is TGTGCCTGGACACAGGGGGGGGTGTCACCCCTCCACTTT.

The chain uses TRBV12-5 and TRBJ2-5, with D perhaps being TRBD1 or TRBD2 (5 bases each). The germline V gene encodes CDR1 LGHNT and CDR2 FRNRAP. This CDR3 is 14 amino acids long. V was clipped by 7 bases and J by 2 bases, with 14 bases between them. The CDR3 reads CASASPGPQETQYF. The CDR3 DNA sequence: TGTGCTAGTGCTTCCCCGGGGCCTCAAGAGACCCAGTACTTC.